A selection of T cell receptor beta chains follows, all from one sample in a study of blood T cell repertoires in COVID-19. TCRdb's copy holds only in-frame clones and misses some; the assay was immunoSEQ multiplex PCR. The profile shows some 100,000 clones, 70% to 90% of them singletons. Sequences were obtained from peripheral blood. Source of these receptors: a man aged 50 or older with COVID-19, enrolled during active disease. Each CDR3 is given with its conserved first and last residue. The D gene is left open where the match is weak. Clone size is not always given. Where it is, it says once, few, many or a class for expanded clones.

clone_size j_call v_call d_call cdr3_aa cdr3_nt
- TRBJ2-2 TRBV5-1 - CASSLAVSTGELFF TGCGCCAGCAGCTTAGCGGTTAGCACCGGGGAGCTGTTTTTT
- TRBJ1-2 TRBV5-1 TRBD1 CASSLGPGTGGLGYTF TGCGCCAGCAGCTTGGGGCCCGGGACAGGGGGCCTTGGCTACACCTTC
- TRBJ1-6 TRBV3-1/TRBV3-2 TRBD1 CANPDRAYNSPLHF TGTGCCAATCCCGACAGGGCCTATAATTCACCCCTCCACTTT
- TRBJ2-7 TRBV20-1 - CSASTGRYEQYF TGCAGTGCTAGTACAGGGCGCTACGAGCAGTACTTC
few TRBJ1-5 TRBV30 - CAWSYTGTLSNQPQHF TGTGCCTGGAGCTACACCGGGACACTTAGCAATCAGCCCCAGCATTTT
once TRBJ1-3 TRBV6-5 - CALSQGHSGNTIYF TGTGCCTTAAGTCAGGGGCACTCTGGAAACACCATATATTTT
- TRBJ2-1 TRBV10-2 - CASSVRGTSYNEQFF TGCGCCAGCAGTGTACGGGGGACGTCCTACAATGAGCAGTTCTTC
- TRBJ1-6 TRBV28 - CASSPGGGWYSPLHF TGTGCCAGCAGTCCTGGGGGGGGCTGGTATTCACCCCTCCACTTT
- TRBJ1-1 TRBV19 - CASSIVARNTEAFF TGTGCCAGTAGTATAGTAGCCAGGAACACTGAAGCTTTCTTT
- TRBJ2-7 TRBV3-1/TRBV3-2 TRBD2 CASSQEGLANEQYF TGTGCCAGCAGCCAAGAAGGACTAGCAAACGAGCAGTACTTC
- TRBJ1-1 TRBV4-3 - CASSPAQGVSFPEAFF TGCGCCAGCAGCCCAGCCCAAGGAGTGAGCTTCCCTGAAGCTTTCTTT
- TRBJ1-1 TRBV28 - CASSLMGRPEAFF TGTGCCAGCAGTTTGATGGGGAGGCCTGAAGCTTTCTTT
- TRBJ2-3 TRBV27 TRBD1 CASSYRDRGRDTQYF TGTGCCAGCAGTTACCGGGACAGAGGGAGAGATACGCAGTATTTT
- TRBJ1-2 TRBV7-9 - CASSHGHLYGYTF TGTGCCAGCAGCCATGGACACCTCTATGGCTACACCTTC
- TRBJ2-3 TRBV19 TRBD2 CASSRRLASATDTQYF TGTGCCAGTAGTAGGAGACTAGCATCAGCCACAGATACGCAGTATTTT
- TRBJ2-7 TRBV18 TRBD1 CASSPGTGATHEQYF TGTGCCAGCTCACCAGGGACAGGGGCCACCCACGAGCAGTACTTC
many TRBJ1-5 TRBV9 - CASSAGQRGNQPQHF TGTGCCAGCAGCGCCGGACAAAGGGGCAATCAGCCCCAGCATTTT
- TRBJ1-3 TRBV20-1 TRBD1 CSASRGHGTGENTIYF TGCAGTGCTAGTCGAGGACACGGGACAGGGGAGAACACCATATATTTT
- TRBJ2-7 TRBV19 TRBD1 CASSMFRGPYEQYF TGTGCCAGTAGTATGTTCAGGGGGCCCTACGAGCAGTACTTC
few TRBJ2-2 TRBV11-2 TRBD2 CASSLARGANTGELFF TGTGCCAGCAGCTTAGCGCGGGGGGCGAACACCGGGGAGCTGTTTTTT
- TRBJ2-3 TRBV7-8 TRBD2 CASSPAGGGTDTQYF TGTGCCAGCAGCCCGGCGGGGGGCGGGACAGATACGCAGTATTTT
- TRBJ2-3 TRBV25-1 - CASSDFYRRADTQYF TGTGCCAGCAGTGATTTTTACCGTCGGGCAGATACGCAGTATTTT
- TRBJ1-1 TRBV21-1 - CASSTYRENTEAFF TGTGCCAGCAGCACTTACAGGGAGAACACTGAAGCTTTCTTT
- TRBJ2-3 TRBV29-1 TRBD2 CSVATSGASTDTQYF TGCAGCGTTGCGACTAGCGGGGCCAGCACAGATACGCAGTATTTT
- TRBJ1-2 TRBV3-1/TRBV3-2 TRBD1 CASSSSGQGSYGYTF TGTGCCAGCAGCTCATCGGGACAGGGGAGCTATGGCTACACCTTC
- TRBJ2-6 TRBV9 - CASSLTSGPSSGANVLTF TGTGCCAGCAGCCTGACGTCGGGTCCTAGCTCTGGGGCCAACGTCCTGACTTTC
- TRBJ2-5 TRBV4-2 TRBD2 CASSDGTTETQYF TGTGCCAGCAGCGATGGGACTACAGAGACCCAGTACTTC
- TRBJ2-6 TRBV18 TRBD1 CASSPRPGTGFIPSGANVLTF TGTGCCAGCTCACCACGTCCCGGGACAGGTTTTATTCCCTCTGGGGCCAACGTCCTGACTTTC
few TRBJ2-1 TRBV12-3/TRBV12-4 - CASRANLFYEQFF TGTGCCAGCAGAGCGAACCTTTTCTATGAGCAGTTCTTC
- TRBJ2-3 TRBV12-5 - CASGMGAGAGDTQYF TGTGCTAGTGGTATGGGGGCGGGGGCCGGGGATACGCAGTATTTT
few TRBJ1-6 TRBV7-2 TRBD1 CASSPGQFYNSPLHF TGTGCCAGCAGCCCGGGACAGTTCTATAATTCACCCCTCCACTTT
few TRBJ1-1 TRBV9 TRBD1 CASSPFGGGGTEAFF TGTGCCAGCAGCCCCTTCGGAGGGGGCGGCACTGAAGCTTTCTTT
once TRBJ2-7 TRBV3-1/TRBV3-2 - CASSLKTDSSYEQYF TGTGCCAGCAGCCTGAAGACAGACAGCTCCTACGAGCAGTACTTC
- TRBJ1-5 TRBV25-1 - CASSEYPLMAQHF TGTGCCAGCAGTGAATATCCCCTAATGGCCCAGCATTTT
- TRBJ2-5 TRBV5-1 - CASSLAPRQETQYF TGCGCCAGCAGCTTGGCCCCCAGGCAAGAGACCCAGTACTTC
- TRBJ1-6 TRBV9 TRBD1 CASSVGTSGTDNSPLHF TGTGCCAGCAGCGTAGGGACTTCCGGGACAGATAATTCACCCCTCCACTTT
- TRBJ1-2 TRBV3-1/TRBV3-2 - CASSQLAYGYTF TGTGCCAGCAGCCAACTAGCGTATGGCTACACCTTC
- TRBJ1-6 TRBV6-6 TRBD1 CASRQTGGGSPLHF TGTGCCAGCAGGCAGACAGGGGGCGGTTCACCCCTCCACTTT
- TRBJ2-3 TRBV19 - CASSTGTPPTDTQYF TGTGCCAGTAGTACAGGGACACCACCCACAGATACGCAGTATTTT
- TRBJ2-2 TRBV7-6 TRBD1 CASSPTGQGAFGELFF TGTGCCAGCAGCCCGACGGGACAGGGGGCTTTTGGGGAGCTGTTTTTT
- TRBJ2-5 TRBV9 - CASSPSPRETQYF TGTGCCAGCAGCCCCTCCCCTCGGGAGACCCAGTACTTC
- TRBJ1-2 TRBV27 TRBD1 CASSEGAFYGYTF TGTGCCAGCAGCGAGGGGGCATTCTATGGCTACACCTTC
few TRBJ1-5 TRBV2 - CASSESVLRDQPQHF TGTGCCAGCAGTGAGTCGGTGTTGAGGGATCAGCCCCAGCATTTT
- TRBJ2-7 TRBV6-5 - CASWKDNSYEQYF TGTGCCAGTTGGAAGGACAACTCCTACGAGCAGTACTTC
few TRBJ1-2 TRBV6-5 - CASSLGLRGYTF TGTGCCAGCAGTCTAGGTTTGAGGGGCTACACCTTC
- TRBJ2-7 TRBV20-1 TRBD2 CSAHPTSGGAF TGCAGTGCGCATCCTACTAGCGGGGGGGCCTTC
- TRBJ2-3 TRBV24-1 TRBD2 CATSDRLAGLGNTQYF TGTGCCACCAGTGATAGACTAGCGGGGCTTGGAAATACGCAGTATTTT
- TRBJ1-1 TRBV5-4 TRBD1 CASSLERGRTEAFF TGTGCCAGCAGCTTGGAGAGGGGGCGGACTGAAGCTTTCTTT
- TRBJ2-5 TRBV5-1 - CASSWDSGETQYF TGCGCCAGCAGCTGGGACAGCGGGGAGACCCAGTACTTC
- TRBJ2-7 TRBV10-2 - CASSESWALSSYEQYF TGCGCCAGCAGTGAGTCTTGGGCCCTGAGCTCCTACGAGCAGTACTTC
- TRBJ2-4 TRBV27 TRBD1 CASSLSYATGNIQYF TGTGCCAGCAGTTTATCGTATGCGACAGGGAACATTCAGTACTTC
- TRBJ2-7 TRBV5-1 - CASSLDGQGTYEQYF TGCGCCAGCAGCTTGGACGGACAAGGCACCTACGAGCAGTACTTC
few TRBJ1-2 TRBV14 TRBD1 CASSQGQTGYGYTF TGTGCCAGCAGCCAGGGACAGACCGGCTATGGCTACACCTTC
- TRBJ2-1 TRBV24-1 TRBD2 CATRPGTSGALEQFF TGTGCCACCAGGCCCGGGACTAGCGGGGCCCTGGAGCAGTTCTTC
- TRBJ1-1 TRBV10-3 TRBD1 CAIAGQGAITEAFF TGTGCCATCGCAGGACAGGGGGCGATCACTGAAGCTTTCTTT
- TRBJ1-3 TRBV3-1/TRBV3-2 - CASSQAPSRGNTIYF TGTGCCAGCAGCCAAGCCCCTTCTAGAGGAAACACCATATATTTT